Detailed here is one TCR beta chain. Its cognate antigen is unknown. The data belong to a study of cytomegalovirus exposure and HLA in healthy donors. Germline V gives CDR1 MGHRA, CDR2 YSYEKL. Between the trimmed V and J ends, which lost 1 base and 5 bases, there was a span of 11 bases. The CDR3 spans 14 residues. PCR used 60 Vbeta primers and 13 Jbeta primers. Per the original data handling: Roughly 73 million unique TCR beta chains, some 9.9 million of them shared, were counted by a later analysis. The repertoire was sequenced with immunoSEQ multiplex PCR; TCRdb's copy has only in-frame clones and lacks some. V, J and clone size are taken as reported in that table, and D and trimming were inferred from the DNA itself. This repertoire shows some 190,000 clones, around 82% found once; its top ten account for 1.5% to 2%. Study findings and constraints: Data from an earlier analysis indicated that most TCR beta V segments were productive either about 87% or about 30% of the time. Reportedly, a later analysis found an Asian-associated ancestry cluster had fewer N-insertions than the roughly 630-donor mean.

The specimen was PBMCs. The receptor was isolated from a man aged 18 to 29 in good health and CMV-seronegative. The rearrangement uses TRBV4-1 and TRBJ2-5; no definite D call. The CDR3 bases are TGCGCCAGCAGCCAAGTTGGTCAGTGGGAGACCCAGTACTTC. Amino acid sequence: CASSQVGQWETQYF.